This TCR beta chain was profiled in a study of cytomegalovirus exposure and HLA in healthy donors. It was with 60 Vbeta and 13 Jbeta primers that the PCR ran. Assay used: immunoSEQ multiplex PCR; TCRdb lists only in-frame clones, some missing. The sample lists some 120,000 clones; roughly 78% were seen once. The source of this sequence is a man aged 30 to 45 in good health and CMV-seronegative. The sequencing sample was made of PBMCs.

In nucleotides, the CDR3 is TGTGCCAGCAACCCGGACAGTAGCACAGATACGCAGTATTTT. It codes for CASNPDSSTDTQYF. J is TRBJ2-3 and V is TRBV9; maybe TRBD1 (6 bases). The V end was cut by 6 bases, the J end by 0 bases, with 11 bases between. CDR3 size: 14 residues. From germline, CDR1 is SGDLS and CDR2 YYNGEE.